This T cell receptor beta chain was identified during a study of CD8 T cells in ankylosing spondylitis. Quantitative 5'-RACE with molecular barcodes was used to make the TCR beta libraries. TCRdb passed the 5' RACE reads through MiXCR, listing each CDR3 protein once. The sample has more than 300,000 distinct CDR3 sequences, under 8.5% seen once; the top ten hold roughly 15%. Study-level findings and limits: In ankylosing spondylitis patients, matched synovial fluid reportedly showed significant enrichment of disease-linked clones. In the blood and synovial fluid of reactive arthritis, some motif variants had been previously reported. Ankylosing spondylitis blood seemed to carry a telltale TCR beta motif made of several highly homologous variants.

Note on this clonotype: What it binds is not known.

The sequence was obtained from a male donor with ankylosing spondylitis. Sequencing input: blood, either unsorted or a sorted T cell fraction (not recorded which).

This chain's CDR3 is CASSLVGTNNEQFF. Here the CDR3 DNA reads TGTGCCAGCAGCTTAGTGGGGACTAACAATGAGCAGTTCTTC. The rearrangement uses TRBV7-9 and TRBJ2-1; 7 nucleotides align to TRBD2. CDR1 is SEHNR and CDR2 is FQNEAQ in the germline V gene (reference sequence). The CDR3 extends over 14 amino acids. After removal of 1 base from V and 5 bases from J, the junction contained 2 bases not matched to a gene.